A selection of T cell receptor beta chains follows, all from one sample in a study of OX40 agonist ivuxolimab in advanced cancers. Method: immunoSEQ multiplex PCR; TCRdb's copy keeps in-frame clones and lacks some. The sample carries some 61,000 clones, 85% to 90% recorded once. Sequences were derived from CD4+ or CD8+ T cells sorted from blood, sampled in a trial of the OX40 agonist ivuxolimab. Source of these receptors: an adult with an advanced solid tumor such as melanoma, head and neck, liver or kidney cancer. The CDR3 runs from the conserved cysteine through the conserved F or W. Each record gives: V gene, clone size, D gene, J gene, CDR3 protein, CDR3 DNA. The D gene is left open where the match is weak. Rows may omit the clone size; those that give it use once, few, many or a size class.

TRBV27	NA	TRBD1	TRBJ1-1	CARGPPPGTVEAFF	TGTGCCAGGGGTCCCCCCCCCGGGACAGTCGAAGCTTTCTTT
TRBV5-1	NA	NA	TRBJ2-7	CASSSEGGFTYEQYF	TGCGCCAGCAGCTCGGAGGGGGGTTTTACCTACGAGCAGTACTTC
TRBV27	NA	NA	TRBJ2-5	CASSLSVAAETQYF	TGTGCCAGCAGTTTATCTGTAGCGGCAGAGACCCAGTACTTC
TRBV7-2	NA	TRBD1	TRBJ1-3	CASTYTTGPGNTIYF	TGTGCCAGCACCTACACGACAGGGCCTGGAAACACCATATATTTT
TRBV5-1	NA	TRBD1	TRBJ1-2	CASRTGGADGYTF	TGCGCCAGCCGGACAGGGGGCGCAGATGGCTACACCTTC
TRBV6-1	NA	NA	TRBJ1-1	CASSENSYTEAFF	TGTGCCAGCAGTGAAAACAGCTACACTGAAGCTTTCTTT
TRBV6-1	NA	TRBD1	TRBJ1-2	CASSVGDRFGGYTF	TGTGCCAGCAGTGTTGGGGACAGGTTCGGTGGCTACACCTTC
TRBV2	NA	NA	TRBJ2-7	CASRGGGYEQYF	TGTGCCAGCAGAGGGGGGGGGTACGAGCAGTACTTC
TRBV7-7	NA	NA	TRBJ2-7	CASSPGEGPTYEQYF	TGTGCTAGCAGCCCTGGCGAGGGTCCGACCTACGAGCAGTACTTC
TRBV27	NA	TRBD1	TRBJ1-5	CASSFSGGGQPQHF	TGTGCCAGCAGTTTTTCAGGGGGCGGACAGCCCCAGCATTTT
TRBV30	NA	TRBD1	TRBJ1-3	CAWSVLGTVQYRSGNTIYF	TGTGCCTGGAGTGTACTCGGGACAGTTCAATACCGGTCTGGAAACACCATATATTTT
TRBV11-3	NA	NA	TRBJ2-7	CASSVGQPLTYEQYF	TGTGCCAGCAGCGTAGGACAGCCTCTTACCTACGAGCAGTACTTC
TRBV12-5	NA	TRBD2	TRBJ2-1	CASGPRTSGRRSGHEQFF	TGTGCTAGTGGCCCCCGGACTAGCGGGAGACGGTCGGGGCATGAGCAGTTCTTC
TRBV5-5	NA	NA	TRBJ2-3	CASSLGWDTQYF	TGTGCCAGCAGCTTGGGGTGGGATACGCAGTATTTT
TRBV6-5	NA	TRBD2	TRBJ2-1	CASMGRERGNEQFF	TGTGCCAGCATGGGGCGGGAGAGAGGCAATGAGCAGTTCTTC
TRBV6-6	NA	TRBD2	TRBJ2-1	CASSQPGGNEQFF	TGTGCCAGCAGCCAACCGGGGGGCAATGAGCAGTTCTTC
TRBV7-3	NA	NA	TRBJ2-7	CASSLKSGATYEQYF	TGTGCCAGCAGCTTAAAGAGCGGCGCCACCTACGAGCAGTACTTC
TRBV7-9	NA	TRBD1	TRBJ1-6	CASSSGQGKASPLHF	TGTGCCAGCAGCTCCGGACAGGGAAAGGCTTCACCCCTCCACTTT
TRBV7-9	NA	TRBD1	TRBJ1-1	CASRSGTGMNTEAFF	TGTGCCAGCAGGTCCGGGACAGGGATGAACACTGAAGCTTTCTTT
TRBV6-1	NA	NA	TRBJ1-5	CASSEGSGRFNQPQHF	TGTGCCAGCAGTGAGGGCAGCGGAAGGTTCAATCAGCCCCAGCATTTT
TRBV30	NA	NA	TRBJ1-5	CAGSGRGQPQHF	TGTGCCGGATCAGGGAGGGGACAGCCCCAGCATTTT
TRBV6-5	NA	TRBD1	TRBJ1-1	CASSVKGAGNTEAFF	TGTGCCAGCAGTGTGAAGGGGGCGGGGAACACTGAAGCTTTCTTT
TRBV4-1	NA	TRBD2	TRBJ2-3	CASSQDRGGGRDTQYF	TGCGCCAGCAGCCAAGATCGCGGGGGGGGTAGAGATACGCAGTATTTT
TRBV9	once	NA	TRBJ2-1	CASSVDTGEYNEQFF	TGTGCCAGCAGCGTAGATACGGGAGAGTACAATGAGCAGTTCTTC
TRBV11-2	NA	NA	TRBJ1-3	CASSWKTGSSGNTIYF	TGTGCCAGCAGCTGGAAAACTGGCAGCTCTGGAAACACCATATATTTT
TRBV7-9	NA	NA	TRBJ2-2	CASSWGGQTANTGELFF	TGTGCCAGCAGCTGGGGGGGACAGACCGCGAACACCGGGGAGCTGTTTTTT
TRBV14	NA	NA	TRBJ2-7	CASSQGQLGTTYEQYF	TGTGCCAGCAGCCAAGGGCAGCTGGGGACGACCTACGAGCAGTACTTC
TRBV5-1	NA	NA	TRBJ2-2	CASSLDGSSTGELFF	TGCGCCAGCAGCTTGGATGGATCGTCCACCGGGGAGCTGTTTTTT
TRBV19	NA	TRBD1	TRBJ2-5	CASSSTGQLYQETQYF	TGTGCCAGTAGTAGCACGGGACAGTTGTACCAAGAGACCCAGTACTTC
TRBV6-1	NA	NA	TRBJ2-3	CASSAKTSTDTQYF	TGTGCCAGCAGTGCTAAGACTAGCACAGATACGCAGTATTTT
TRBV5-4	NA	NA	TRBJ2-2	CASSDKGGGPTGELFF	TGTGCCAGCAGCGACAAGGGTGGCGGGCCCACCGGGGAGCTGTTTTTT
TRBV6-1	NA	TRBD1	TRBJ1-2	CASTHRGRVPYGYTF	TGTGCCAGCACCCACAGGGGGCGCGTCCCCTATGGCTACACCTTC
TRBV27	once	TRBD2	TRBJ2-3	CASSDGLAGVWASTDTQYF	TGTGCCAGCAGCGACGGACTAGCGGGAGTTTGGGCTAGCACAGATACGCAGTATTTT
TRBV11-2	NA	TRBD2	TRBJ2-2	CASSSGLAGTRELFF	TGTGCCAGCAGCTCGGGACTAGCGGGAACTAGGGAGCTGTTTTTT
TRBV11-2	NA	NA	TRBJ2-4	CASSFGGDIQYF	TGTGCCAGCAGCTTCGGAGGGGACATTCAGTACTTC
TRBV6-6	NA	NA	TRBJ1-5	CASSYSNRANQPQHF	TGTGCCAGCAGTTACTCGAACAGGGCAAATCAGCCCCAGCATTTT
TRBV14	NA	NA	TRBJ2-7	CASSPRWGISYEQYF	TGTGCCAGCAGCCCCCGCTGGGGAATCTCCTACGAGCAGTACTTC
TRBV11-3	NA	NA	TRBJ2-7	CASSFSDEQYF	TGTGCCAGCAGCTTTAGTGACGAGCAGTACTTC
TRBV27	NA	TRBD1	TRBJ1-5	CASSFNRGVQPQHF	TGTGCCAGCAGTTTTAACAGGGGTGTCCAGCCCCAGCATTTT
TRBV5-4	NA	NA	TRBJ2-5	CASSLEGGIRETQYF	TGTGCCAGCAGCTTGGAGGGGGGTATTCGGGAGACCCAGTACTTC
TRBV7-6	NA	TRBD1	TRBJ2-7	CASSPRGRQGYDEQYF	TGTGCCAGCAGCCCAAGGGGGCGACAGGGGTACGACGAGCAGTACTTC
TRBV7-8	NA	TRBD2	TRBJ2-1	CASSLARAGTSDNEQFF	TGTGCCAGCAGCTTAGCGAGGGCCGGGACTAGCGACAATGAGCAGTTCTTC
TRBV7-9	NA	NA	TRBJ1-4	CASSLESAPTNEKLFF	TGTGCCAGCAGCTTAGAGTCAGCCCCAACTAATGAAAAACTGTTTTTT
TRBV5-4	NA	NA	TRBJ1-1	CASSWRGGGTEAFF	TGTGCCAGCAGCTGGCGCGGGGGAGGGACTGAAGCTTTCTTT
TRBV2	NA	NA	TRBJ1-2	CASRDTGDYGYTF	TGTGCCAGCAGGGACACCGGGGACTATGGCTACACCTTC
TRBV27	NA	TRBD2	TRBJ2-7	CASSWRASGRGSSYEQYF	TGTGCCAGCAGTTGGCGAGCTAGCGGGAGGGGTAGCTCCTACGAGCAGTACTTC
TRBV6-1	NA	TRBD1	TRBJ1-3	CASSEGGGTGNTIYF	TGTGCCAGCAGTGAAGGAGGGGGCACTGGAAACACCATATATTTT
TRBV28	NA	NA	TRBJ1-2	CASSLGLGGYTF	TGTGCCAGCAGTTTAGGGTTAGGTGGCTACACCTTC
TRBV9	NA	NA	TRBJ2-2	CASAHGTTNTGELFF	TGTGCCAGCGCCCACGGGACAACGAACACCGGGGAGCTGTTTTTT
TRBV10-2	NA	NA	TRBJ1-1	CASSAGSLNTEAFF	TGCGCCAGCAGTGCCGGCAGCCTGAACACTGAAGCTTTCTTT
TRBV5-1	NA	TRBD2	TRBJ2-5	CASSSSAGGQETQYF	TGCGCCAGCAGCTCCTCGGCGGGGGGCCAAGAGACCCAGTACTTC